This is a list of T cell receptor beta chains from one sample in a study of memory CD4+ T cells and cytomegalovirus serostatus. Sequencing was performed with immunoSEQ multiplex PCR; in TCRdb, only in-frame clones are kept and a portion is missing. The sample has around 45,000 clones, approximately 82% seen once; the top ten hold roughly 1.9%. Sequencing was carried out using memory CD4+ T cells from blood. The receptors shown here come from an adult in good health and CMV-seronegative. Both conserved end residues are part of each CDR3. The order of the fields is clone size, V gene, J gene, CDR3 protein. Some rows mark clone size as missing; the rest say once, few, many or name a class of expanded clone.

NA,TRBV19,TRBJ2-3,CASTGLLAGDTDTQYF
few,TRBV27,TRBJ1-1,CASSLPTGGSTEAFF
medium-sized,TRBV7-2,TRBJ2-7,CASSLGGLGSTFLYEQYF
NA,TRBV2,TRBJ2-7,CASSDITTLSYEQYF
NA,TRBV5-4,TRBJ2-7,CASSSSWSIEEQYF
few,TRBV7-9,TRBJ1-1,CASSFLGQSNTEAFF
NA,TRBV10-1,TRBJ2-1,CASSNDRFKVQFF
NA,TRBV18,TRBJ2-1,CASSPYGQGEQFF
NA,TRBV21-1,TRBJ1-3,CASNQGGSGNTIYF
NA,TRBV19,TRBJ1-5,CASRLGQSNQPQHF
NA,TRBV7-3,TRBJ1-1,CASSLLTETEAFF
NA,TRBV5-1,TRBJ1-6,CASSLAVGQGSSPLHF
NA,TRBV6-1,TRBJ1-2,CASSRDRAGYTF
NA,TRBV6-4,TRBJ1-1,CASSASPGNTEAFF
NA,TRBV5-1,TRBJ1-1,CASSLSTPLNTEAFF
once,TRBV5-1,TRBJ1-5,CASSLEGYNQPQHF
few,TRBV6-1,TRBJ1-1,CASSFGTATEAFF
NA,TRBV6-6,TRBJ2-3,CASSYHSRSSTDTQYF